This T cell receptor beta chain was sequenced for a study of blood T cell repertoires in COVID-19. Study in general: The United States, Italy and Spain were the sources of the acute and convalescent COVID-19 samples. PBMCs, B-cell-depleted T cells, or T cells were the source of the cDNA or gDNA that made up the material.

The CDR3 extends over 14 amino acids. CDR1 and CDR2 (germline): SGHRS, YFSETQ. Trimming removed 2 bases from V and 3 bases from J, with 11 bases in between. Seattle's cohort entered during active infection and was followed longitudinally. In the original processing: Researchers report that nucleated cell counts were estimated from reference gene primer amplification. Using immunoSEQ multiplex PCR, the repertoire was profiled, and TCRdb retains in-frame clones only, with some absent. The DNA was the basis for D and trimming; V, J and clone size are from that table. The sample contains tens of thousands of clones, 77% of which appear only once.

The origin of this receptor is a man aged 65 to 85 with COVID-19, enrolled during active disease. The sample was peripheral blood. V is TRBV5-1 and J is TRBJ1-1, with D possibly TRBD1 on 5 matching bases. In DNA, the CDR3 is TGCGCCAGCAGCTTTGCGGGGGTCTACACTGAAGCTTTCTTT. Protein product: CASSFAGVYTEAFF.